This T cell receptor beta chain was obtained from a study of T cell repertoires in cytomegalovirus infection. The overall study: CMV infection and matching HLA type were both indicated by public TCR beta signatures.

Each CDR3 protein gets one entry after TCRdb re-called the reads with MiXCR. The table lists hundreds of thousands of distinct CDR3 sequences, 20% to 25% of them singletons. Germline V CDR1 and CDR2: SGHTA, FQGNSA. The CDR3 is 16 residues long. Deletions cut 1 base from V and 5 bases from J, with 15 bases between. This clonotype was counted many times. Its target is not known. Study-level points and caveats: Clonotypes of TCR beta that were HLA-C-restricted and CMV-specific dominated the ex vivo response. Individuals carrying CMV plus the relevant HLA were identified by cumulative frequency of public TCR beta families.

The clonotype comes from a human donor in good health (CMV status not recorded). Some clones in this sample may be carry-over from other donors' samples. The sample consisted of CD8+ T cells from PBMCs. The rearrangement links TRBV7-2 to TRBJ2-1; D remains ambiguous. The CDR3 reads CASSLVPYPPDNEQFF. The CDR3 DNA is TGTGCCAGCAGCTTAGTTCCCTACCCGCCTGACAATGAGCAGTTCTTC. Filled out from reference TRBV7-2 and TRBJ2-1, the complete variable domain reads GAGVSQSPSNKVTEKGKDVELRCDPISGHTALYWYRQSLGQGLEFLIYFQGNSAPDKSGLPSDRFSAERTGGSVSTLTIQRTQQEDSAVYLCASSLVPYPPDNEQFFGPGTRLTVL.